The text below deals with one T cell receptor beta chain. Across about two dozen US areas, participants ranged in age from about 18 to 90 years. Cohort assignment relied on participant-reported clinical history. Either two negative PCRs, clearance, or symptom resolution qualified Cohort 3 donors as recovered. The CDR3 sequence is 14 residues long. Germline V CDR1 and CDR2: SNHLY, FYNNEI. The V end was cut by 2 bases, the J end by 4 bases, with 12 bases between. This specimen comes from a study of blood T cell repertoires in COVID-19. Per the study methods: Scientists estimated how many nucleated cells there were by amplifying reference gene primers. The repertoire was sequenced with immunoSEQ multiplex PCR; TCRdb's copy has only in-frame clones and lacks some. From that table come the V and J calls and clone size; the DNA was used to work out D and trimming. The table has around 250,000 clones, about nine tenths seen once.

V is TRBV2 and J is TRBJ2-7, with a tentative D call TRBD1 (6 bases). The TCR sequence derives from a man aged 18 to 30 who had recovered from COVID-19. Sequenced: PBMCs or T cells enriched from blood (not recorded which). The chain's CDR3 is CASSEPSGQYEQYF. CDR3 nucleotides: TGTGCCAGCAGTGAACCAAGTGGACAGTACGAGCAGTACTTC.